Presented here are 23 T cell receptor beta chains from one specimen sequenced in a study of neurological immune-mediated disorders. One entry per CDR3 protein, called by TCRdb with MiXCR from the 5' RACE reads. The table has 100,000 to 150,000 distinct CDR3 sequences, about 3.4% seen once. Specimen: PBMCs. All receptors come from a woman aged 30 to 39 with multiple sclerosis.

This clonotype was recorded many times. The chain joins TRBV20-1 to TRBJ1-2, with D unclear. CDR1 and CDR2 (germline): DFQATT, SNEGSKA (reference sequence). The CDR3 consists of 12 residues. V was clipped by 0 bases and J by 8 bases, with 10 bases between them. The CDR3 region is CSARDLDVGYTF. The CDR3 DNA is TGCAGTGCTAGAGATCTTGACGTCGGCTACACCTTC.

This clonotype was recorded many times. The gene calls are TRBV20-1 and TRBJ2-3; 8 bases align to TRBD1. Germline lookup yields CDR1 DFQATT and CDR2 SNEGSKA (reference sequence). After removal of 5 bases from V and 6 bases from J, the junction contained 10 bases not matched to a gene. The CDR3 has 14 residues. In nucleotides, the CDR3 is TGCAGTGCTGGACAGGGCAGAAAGGGGGATACGCAGTATTTT. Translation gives CSAGQGRKGDTQYF.

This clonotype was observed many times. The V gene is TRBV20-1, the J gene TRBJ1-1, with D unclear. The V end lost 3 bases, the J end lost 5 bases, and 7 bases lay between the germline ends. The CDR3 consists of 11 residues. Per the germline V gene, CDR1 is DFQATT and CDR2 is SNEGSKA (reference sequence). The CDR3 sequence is CSASRATEAFF. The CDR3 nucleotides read TGCAGTGCTAGTCGCGCAACTGAAGCTTTCTTT.

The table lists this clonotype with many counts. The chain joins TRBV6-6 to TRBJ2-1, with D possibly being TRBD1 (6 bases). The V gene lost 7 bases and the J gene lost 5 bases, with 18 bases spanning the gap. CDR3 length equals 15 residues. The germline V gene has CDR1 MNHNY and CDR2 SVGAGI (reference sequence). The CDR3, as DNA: TGTGCCAGCACCAGAGAGACAGGTACAGACAATGAGCAGTTCTTC. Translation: CASTRETGTDNEQFF.

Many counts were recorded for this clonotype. The CDR3 DNA reads TGTGCCAGCAGTCGCGCGACAGGTTCGAACACCGGGGAGCTGTTTTTT. Protein product: CASSRATGSNTGELFF. The gene calls are TRBV12-3 or TRBV12-4 and TRBJ2-2, with a weak D call TRBD1 (6 bases). CDR3 size: 16 residues. Between the trimmed V and J ends, which lost 5 bases and 0 bases, there was a span of 13 bases.

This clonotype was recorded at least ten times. The CDR3 sequence: CSARDPGGKWLEQYF. Here the CDR3 DNA reads TGCAGTGCTAGAGATCCGGGGGGAAAATGGCTCGAGCAGTACTTC. This chain joins TRBV20-1 and TRBJ2-7; 7 bases agree with TRBD2. Germline lookup yields CDR1 DFQATT and CDR2 SNEGSKA (reference sequence). The J segment lost 6 bases and the V segment lost 0 bases, leaving 11 bases of the junction unmatched. This CDR3 region has 15 residues.

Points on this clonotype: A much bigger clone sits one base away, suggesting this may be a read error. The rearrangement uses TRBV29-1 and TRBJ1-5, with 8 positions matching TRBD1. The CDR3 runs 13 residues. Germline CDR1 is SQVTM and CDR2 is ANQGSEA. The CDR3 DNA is TGCAGCGTTGGGACAGGGAGCAATCAGCACCAGCATTTT. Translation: CSVGTGSNQHQHF.

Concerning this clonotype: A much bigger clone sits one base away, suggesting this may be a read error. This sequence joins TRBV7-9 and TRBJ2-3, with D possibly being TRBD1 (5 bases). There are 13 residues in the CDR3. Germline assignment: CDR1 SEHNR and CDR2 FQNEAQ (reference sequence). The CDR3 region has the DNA TGTGGCAGCAGCTTAGTGGTTCAGGGTTCGCAGTATTTT. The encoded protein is CGSSLVVQGSQYF. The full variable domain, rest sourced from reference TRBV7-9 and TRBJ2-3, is DTGVSQNPRHKITKRGQNVTFRCDPISEHNRLYWYRQTLGQGPEFLTYFQNEAQLEKSRLLSDRFSAERPKGSFSTLEIQRTEQGDSAMYLCGSSLVVQGSQYFGPGTRLTVL.

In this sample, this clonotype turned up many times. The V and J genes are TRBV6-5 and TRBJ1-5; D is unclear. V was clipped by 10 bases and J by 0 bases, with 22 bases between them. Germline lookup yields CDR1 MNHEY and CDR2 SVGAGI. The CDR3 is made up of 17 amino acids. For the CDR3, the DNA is TGTGCCACCAGACCCCTTCCGTTCTCTAATAGCAATCAGCCCCAGCATTTT. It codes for CATRPLPFSNSNQPQHF.

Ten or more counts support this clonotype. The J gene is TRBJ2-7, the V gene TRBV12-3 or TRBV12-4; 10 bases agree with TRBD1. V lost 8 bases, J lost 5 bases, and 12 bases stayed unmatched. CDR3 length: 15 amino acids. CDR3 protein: CASSLTGTGVHEQYF. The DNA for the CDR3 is TGTGCCAGCTCCCTCACCGGGACAGGGGTACACGAGCAGTACTTC.

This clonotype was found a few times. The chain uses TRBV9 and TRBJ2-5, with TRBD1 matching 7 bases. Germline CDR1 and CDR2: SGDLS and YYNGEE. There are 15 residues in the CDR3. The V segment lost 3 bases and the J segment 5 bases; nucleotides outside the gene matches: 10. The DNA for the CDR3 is TGTGCCAGCAGCGAGGGACAGAGTCCTTGGGAGACCCAGTACTTC. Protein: CASSEGQSPWETQYF.

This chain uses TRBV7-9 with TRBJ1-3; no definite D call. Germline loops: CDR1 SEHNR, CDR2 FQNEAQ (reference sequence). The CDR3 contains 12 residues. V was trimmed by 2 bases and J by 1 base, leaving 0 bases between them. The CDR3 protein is CASSLSGNTIYF. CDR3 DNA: TGTGCCAGCAGCTTATCTGGAAACACCATATATTTT.

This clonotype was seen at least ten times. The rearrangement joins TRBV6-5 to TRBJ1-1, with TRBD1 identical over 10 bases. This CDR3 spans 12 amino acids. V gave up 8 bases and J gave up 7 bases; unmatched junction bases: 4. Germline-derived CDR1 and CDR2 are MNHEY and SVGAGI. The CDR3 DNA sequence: TGTGCCAGCGGTAGGACAGGGGGTGAAGCTTTCTTT. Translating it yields CASGRTGGEAFF.

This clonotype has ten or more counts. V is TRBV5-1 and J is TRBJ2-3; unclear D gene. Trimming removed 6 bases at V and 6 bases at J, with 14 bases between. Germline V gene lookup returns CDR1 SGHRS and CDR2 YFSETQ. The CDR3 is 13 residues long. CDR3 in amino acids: CASNRASADTQYF. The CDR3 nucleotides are TGCGCCAGCAATCGCGCCTCCGCCGATACGCAGTATTTT.

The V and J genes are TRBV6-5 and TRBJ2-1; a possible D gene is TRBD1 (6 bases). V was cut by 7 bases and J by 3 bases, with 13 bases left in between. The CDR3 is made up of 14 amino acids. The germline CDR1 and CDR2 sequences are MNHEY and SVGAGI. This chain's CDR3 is CASIKQGDYNEQFF. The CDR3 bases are TGTGCCAGCATTAAACAGGGAGACTACAATGAGCAGTTCTTC.

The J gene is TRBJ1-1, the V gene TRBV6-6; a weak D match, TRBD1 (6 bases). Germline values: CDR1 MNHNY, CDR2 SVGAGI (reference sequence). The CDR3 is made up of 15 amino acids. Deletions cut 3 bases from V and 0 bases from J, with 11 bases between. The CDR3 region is CASSYSAGVNTEAFF. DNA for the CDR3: TGTGCCAGCAGTTATAGCGCAGGGGTGAACACTGAAGCTTTCTTT.

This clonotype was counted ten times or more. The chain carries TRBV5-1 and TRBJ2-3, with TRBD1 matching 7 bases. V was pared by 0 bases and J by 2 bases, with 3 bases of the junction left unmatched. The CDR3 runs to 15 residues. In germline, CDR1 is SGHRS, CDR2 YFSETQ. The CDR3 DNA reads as TGCGCCAGCAGCTTGGACAGGGGAACCACAGATACGCAGTATTTT. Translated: CASSLDRGTTDTQYF. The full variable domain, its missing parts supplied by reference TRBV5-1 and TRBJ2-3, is KAGVTQTPRYLIKTRGQQVTLSCSPISGHRSVSWYQQTPGQGLQFLFEYFSETQRNKGNFPGRFSGRQFSNSRSEMNVSTLELGDSALYLCASSLDRGTTDTQYFGPGTRLTVL.

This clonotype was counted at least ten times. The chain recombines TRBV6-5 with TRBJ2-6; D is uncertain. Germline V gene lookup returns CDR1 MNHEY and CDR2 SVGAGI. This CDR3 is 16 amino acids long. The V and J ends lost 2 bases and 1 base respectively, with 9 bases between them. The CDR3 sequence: CASSYLGSSGANVLTF. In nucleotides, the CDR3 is TGTGCCAGCAGTTACCTGGGGTCGTCTGGGGCCAACGTCCTGACTTTC.

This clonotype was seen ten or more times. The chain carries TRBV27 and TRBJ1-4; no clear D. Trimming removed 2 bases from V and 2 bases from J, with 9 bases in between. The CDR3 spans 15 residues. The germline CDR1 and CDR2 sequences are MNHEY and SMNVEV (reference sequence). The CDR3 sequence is CASSLLLGTNEKLFF. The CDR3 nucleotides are TGTGCCAGCAGTTTACTCTTAGGGACTAATGAAAAACTGTTTTTT. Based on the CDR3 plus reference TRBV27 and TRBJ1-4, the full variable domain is EAQVTQNPRYLITVTGKKLTVTCSQNMNHEYMSWYRQDPGLGLRQIYYSMNVEVTDKGDVPEGYKVSRKEKRNFPLILESPSPNQTSLYFCASSLLLGTNEKLFFGSGTQLSVL.

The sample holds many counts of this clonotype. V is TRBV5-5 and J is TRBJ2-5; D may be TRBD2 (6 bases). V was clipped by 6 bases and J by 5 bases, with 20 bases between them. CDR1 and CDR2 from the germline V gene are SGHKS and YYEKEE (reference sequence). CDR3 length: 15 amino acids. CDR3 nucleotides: TGTGCCAGCATCAGCAGGGCGGGGTCGCCGGAGACCCAGTACTTC. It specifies CASISRAGSPETQYF.

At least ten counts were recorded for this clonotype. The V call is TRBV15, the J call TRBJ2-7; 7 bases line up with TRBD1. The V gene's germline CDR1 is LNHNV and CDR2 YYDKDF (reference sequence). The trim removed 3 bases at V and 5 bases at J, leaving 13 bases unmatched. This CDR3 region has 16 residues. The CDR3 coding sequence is TGTGCCACCAGCAGGGGACCACAGGGGAGTGGGCACGAGCAGTACTTC. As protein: CATSRGPQGSGHEQYF.

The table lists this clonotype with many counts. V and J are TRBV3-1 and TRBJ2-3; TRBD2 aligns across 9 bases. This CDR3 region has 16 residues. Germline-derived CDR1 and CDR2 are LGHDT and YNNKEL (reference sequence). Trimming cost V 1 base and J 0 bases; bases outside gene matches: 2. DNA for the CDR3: TGTGCCAGCAGCCAAGGGACTAGCGAAAGCACAGATACGCAGTATTTT. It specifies CASSQGTSESTDTQYF.

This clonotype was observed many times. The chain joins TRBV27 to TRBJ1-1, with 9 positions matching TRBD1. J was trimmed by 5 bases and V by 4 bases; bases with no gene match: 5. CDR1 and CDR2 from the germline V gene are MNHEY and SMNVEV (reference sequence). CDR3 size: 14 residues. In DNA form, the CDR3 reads TGTGCCAGCAGTTACGGGACAGGGATAACTGAAGCTTTCTTT. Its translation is CASSYGTGITEAFF.